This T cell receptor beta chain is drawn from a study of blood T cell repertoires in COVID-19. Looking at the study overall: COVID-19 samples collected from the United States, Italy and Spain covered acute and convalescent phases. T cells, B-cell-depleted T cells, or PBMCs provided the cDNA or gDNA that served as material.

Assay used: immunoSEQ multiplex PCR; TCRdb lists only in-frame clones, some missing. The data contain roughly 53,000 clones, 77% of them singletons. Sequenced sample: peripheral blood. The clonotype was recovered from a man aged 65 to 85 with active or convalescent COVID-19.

This CDR3 reads CSVAPGQGPDTQYF. The CDR3 coding sequence is TGCAGCGTTGCACCGGGACAGGGCCCAGATACGCAGTATTTT. V is TRBV29-1 and J is TRBJ2-3; 9 bases are a match to TRBD1. This CDR3 is 14 amino acids long. Unmatched junction bases numbered 6, after V lost 4 bases and J lost 4 bases. Germline CDR1 is SQVTM and CDR2 is ANQGSEA.